This TCR beta chain stems from a study of CD8+ T cells in alopecia areata. Turning to the study itself: Tofacitinib ran 6 to 18 months, followed by 6 months off drug.

Noted treatment: oral pan-JAK inhibitor, 5-10 mg twice daily. CDR1 and CDR2 from the germline V gene are LNHNV and YYDKDF (reference sequence). The CDR3 sequence is 16 residues long. The sequencing template was cDNA reverse transcribed from extracted RNA. Clones were read by immunoSEQ multiplex PCR, and TCRdb kept only the in-frame ones, dropping some. Seen here are under 350,000 clones, 58% observed once, and the top ten hold less than 2%. A remark on this clone: At one end the junction does not follow the germline gene, possibly because of a read error. The sample has other DNA sequences that encode this CDR3 too.

This clonotype was sampled from a human donor with alopecia areata. The V and J genes are TRBV15 and TRBJ1-2; 7 positions match TRBD1. The sequences come from CD4+ T cells sorted from blood, collected at week 24, from a patient treated with tofacitinib. CDR3 nucleotides: TGTGCCACCAGCAGAGAAAGGGGGCGGAGTAACTACGGCTACACCTTC. Translation: CATSRERGRSNYGYTF.